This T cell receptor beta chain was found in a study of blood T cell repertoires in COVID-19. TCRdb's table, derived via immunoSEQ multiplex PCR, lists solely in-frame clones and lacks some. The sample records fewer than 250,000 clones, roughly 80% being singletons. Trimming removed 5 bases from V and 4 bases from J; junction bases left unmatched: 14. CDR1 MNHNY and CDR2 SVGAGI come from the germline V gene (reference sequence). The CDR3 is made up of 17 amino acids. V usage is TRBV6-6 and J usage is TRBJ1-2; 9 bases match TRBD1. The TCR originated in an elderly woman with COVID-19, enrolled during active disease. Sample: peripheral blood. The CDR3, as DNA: TGTGCCAGCAGTCCTCGGACAGGGGCCCTCGTAGGCTATGGCTACACCTTC. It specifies CASSPRTGALVGYGYTF.